Below, 30 T cell receptor beta chains from the same sample are listed, as sequenced in a study of metastatic and nonmetastatic thyroid tumors (dated by TCRdb to 2020 to 2022). To prepare the library, PCR was applied. The instrument given in TCRdb is Illumina HiSeq 4000. TCRdb applied fastp at Q25 and MiXCR to the public reads, then kept only in-frame beta chains. The sample table holds under 35,000 clones, of which 20% to 25% were seen once. Of the sample, more than 8% is held by the ten largest clones. No treatment had been received by any patient before thyroid surgery. Sequencing used blood. These receptors all stem from a female donor with papillary thyroid cancer or a benign thyroid nodule (not recorded which). Some clones in this sample may be carry-over from other donors' samples.

The CDR3 loop is CASSLLGSVNTGELFF. The CDR3 DNA reads TGTGCCAGCAGTCTCCTGGGGTCAGTGAACACCGGGGAGCTGTTTTTT. The rearrangement joins TRBV12-3 or TRBV12-4 to TRBJ2-2; D call uncertain. V shed 5 bases and J shed 1 base, with 14 bases lying between them. The CDR3 has 16 residues.

This clone was seen repeatedly, ten times or more. V is TRBV9 and J is TRBJ2-2, with TRBD2 matching over 8 bases. CDR1 is SGDLS, CDR2 YYNGEE, per germline. The V and J ends lost 4 bases and 1 base, in that order; junction bases with no gene match: 6. CDR3 size: 16 residues. CDR3 sequence: CASSRGGSGNTGELFF. CDR3 sequence (DNA): TGTGCCAGCAGCCGGGGGGGGAGCGGGAACACCGGGGAGCTGTTTTTT. Combining the CDR3 with reference TRBV9 and TRBJ2-2 gives the whole variable domain DSGVTQTPKHLITATGQRVTLRCSPRSGDLSVYWYQQSLDQGLQFLIQYYNGEERAKGNILERFSAQQFPDLHSELNLSSLELGDSALYFCASSRGGSGNTGELFFGEGSRLTVL.

This clone has ten or more counts. V usage is TRBV5-6 and J usage is TRBJ2-7; the D call may be TRBD1 or TRBD2 (5 bases each). The germline V gene has CDR1 SGHDT and CDR2 YYEEEE. This CDR3 is built from 16 residues. V lost 5 bases to trimming and J lost 2 bases, with 20 bases between them. The CDR3 DNA sequence: TGTGCCAGCAGTCGGTACCGGGGCACTCAAGCCTACGAGCAGTACTTC. Amino acid sequence: CASSRYRGTQAYEQYF.

There are many counts of this clone. This chain joins TRBV27 and TRBJ2-2, with D unresolved. This CDR3 spans 12 amino acids. CDR1 and CDR2 (germline): MNHEY, SMNVEV (reference sequence). Trimming removed 5 bases from V and 8 bases from J, with 9 bases in between. The CDR3 DNA sequence: TGTGCCAGCAGTCCTTTAAGGGGGGAGCTGTTTTTT. Its translation is CASSPLRGELFF.

This clone showed up many times. This may stem from a read error, because a much larger clone lies one nucleotide away. The sample carries other DNA sequences with the same CDR3. V and J are TRBV10-3 and TRBJ2-1; 13 nucleotides match TRBD2. The length of the CDR3 is 16 residues. Germline V gives CDR1 ENHRY, CDR2 SYGVKD. J gave up 3 bases and V 6 bases, and 5 bases lay outside the gene matches. The CDR3: CAISAGTSGVYNEQFF. CDR3 DNA sequence: TGTGCCATCAGCGCCGGGACTAGCGGGGTCTACAATGAGCAGTTCTTC.

This clone was found a few times. J is TRBJ1-5 and V is TRBV2, with TRBD1 as a possible D gene (5 bases). Trimming shortened V by 6 bases and J by 5 bases, and 11 bases separated the two germline ends. The CDR3 has 13 residues. CDR1 is SNHLY, CDR2 FYNNEI, per germline. As DNA, the CDR3 is TGTGCCAGCAGAGGGAAAGGGGATCAGCCCCAGCATTTT. Translated: CASRGKGDQPQHF.

This clone showed up many times. The chain carries TRBV14 and TRBJ1-1; unclear D gene. The CDR3 is 13 residues long. Between the trimmed V and J ends, which lost 2 bases and 4 bases, there was a span of 8 bases. Germline CDR1 SGHDN, CDR2 FVKESK. The CDR3 DNA is TGTGCCAGCAGCCAATACTCAGGCACTGAAGCTTTCTTT. Residues: CASSQYSGTEAFF. The full variable domain, completed using reference TRBV14 and TRBJ1-1, is EAGVTQFPSHSVIEKGQTVTLRCDPISGHDNLYWYRRVMGKEIKFLLHFVKESKQDESGMPNNRFLAERTGGTYSTLKVQPAELEDSGVYFCASSQYSGTEAFFGQGTRLTVV.

This clone has a handful of counts. The rearrangement joins TRBV6-1 to TRBJ1-5, with unresolved D. Deletions cut 2 bases from V and 2 bases from J, with 13 bases between. The CDR3 spans 16 residues. Germline CDR1 reads MNHNS; CDR2 reads SASEGT. The CDR3 DNA follows: TGTGCCAGCAGTGAAAACCGGGGAGTGGGCAATCAGCCCCAGCATTTT. Protein product: CASSENRGVGNQPQHF.

This clone was counted many times. The J gene is TRBJ2-2, the V gene TRBV7-9; TRBD2 matches at 7 bases. Germline lookup yields CDR1 SEHNR and CDR2 FQNEAQ (reference sequence). CDR3 length: 14 residues. V was pared by 5 bases and J by 4 bases, with 4 bases of the junction left unmatched. The chain's CDR3 is CASSLLAPTGELFF. The CDR3 DNA reads as TGTGCCAGCAGCCTACTAGCGCCCACCGGGGAGCTGTTTTTT. Looking up the rest from reference TRBV7-9 and TRBJ2-2 gives the full variable domain: DTGVSQNPRHKITKRGQNVTFRCDPISEHNRLYWYRQTLGQGPEFLTYFQNEAQLEKSRLLSDRFSAERPKGSFSTLEIQRTEQGDSAMYLCASSLLAPTGELFFGEGSRLTVL.

This clone has at least ten counts. The chain couples TRBV28 to TRBJ2-2; 7 bases are shared with TRBD1. The V segment lost 6 bases and the J segment 4 bases; nucleotides outside the gene matches: 5. The germline CDR1 and CDR2 sequences are MDHEN and SYDVKM. The CDR3 is made up of 14 amino acids. The CDR3 DNA is TGTGCCAGCAGCTCGACAGGGACCACCGGGGAGCTGTTTTTT. Protein sequence: CASSSTGTTGELFF.

The chain uses TRBV12-3 or TRBV12-4 and TRBJ1-5; 11 bases match TRBD1. The CDR3 contains 14 residues. V shed 6 bases and J 8 bases; nucleotides not matched to a gene: 6. CDR3 sequence reads: CASSHGTGGKPQHF. CDR3 coding DNA: TGTGCCAGCAGCCATGGGACAGGGGGGAAGCCCCAGCATTTT.

J is TRBJ1-6 and V is TRBV6-1, with D hard to call. The germline V gene has CDR1 MNHNS and CDR2 SASEGT. The CDR3 is 14 amino acids. Trimming pared 11 bases from V and 9 bases from J, leaving 20 bases between. CDR3 DNA: TGTGCCGGCATAACGCCAGTTGGCGTTTCACCCCTCCACTTT. Translation gives CAGITPVGVSPLHF.

The J gene is TRBJ2-3, the V gene TRBV6-1, with a weak D call TRBD1 (5 bases). The V end was cut by 0 bases, the J end by 0 bases, with 7 bases between. CDR1 and CDR2 (germline): MNHNS, SASEGT. The CDR3 has 15 residues. In nucleotides, the CDR3 is TGTGCCAGCAGTGAAGCCCCAGGGAGCACAGATACGCAGTATTTT. Translating gives CASSEAPGSTDTQYF.

This clone was seen at least ten times. V is TRBV29-1 and J is TRBJ2-5; D is uncertain. Trimming took off 3 bases at V and 5 bases at J, with 13 bases between the two ends. This CDR3 has 13 residues. Germline CDR1 SQVTM, CDR2 ANQGSEA. CDR3 DNA: TGCAGCGTTGAGGACCCCGGAAGGGAGACCCAGTACTTC. Translated: CSVEDPGRETQYF.

This clone has a count of ten or more. The V and J genes are TRBV5-8 and TRBJ1-6, with no clear D. The V gene lost 4 bases and the J gene lost 9 bases, with 14 bases spanning the gap. Germline CDR1 is SGHTS and CDR2 is YDEGEE. The CDR3 runs to 14 residues. CDR3 nucleotide sequence: TGTGCCAGCAGCCGGGAGCGACCAGGTTCACCCCTCCACTTT. Its translation is CASSRERPGSPLHF.

The gene calls are TRBV4-2 and TRBJ1-2; D unresolved. CDR1 is LGHNA, CDR2 YNFKEQ, per germline. V was trimmed by 2 bases and J by 2 bases, leaving 6 bases between them. This CDR3 has 13 residues. DNA for the CDR3: TGTGCCAGCAGCCAAACCGGGAACTATGGCTACACCTTC. The encoded protein is CASSQTGNYGYTF.

V is TRBV10-2 and J is TRBJ2-1; TRBD2 matches at 15 bases. Germline V gives CDR1 WSHSY, CDR2 SAAADI. The V segment lost 6 bases and the J segment 8 bases; nucleotides outside the gene matches: 8. The length of the CDR3 is 16 residues. CDR3 loop: CASRGTSGGSSHEQFF. The DNA for the CDR3 is TGCGCCAGCAGGGGGACTAGCGGGGGGAGTTCCCATGAGCAGTTCTTC.

This clone was counted ten times or more. A read error is possible here, since a much larger clone lies one base away. This CDR3 is also generated by other DNA sequences in the sample. The rearrangement links TRBV11-2 to TRBJ2-2; maybe TRBD1 (5 bases). The germline gives CDR1 SGHAT, CDR2 FQNNGV. The length of the CDR3 is 16 residues. V dropped 6 bases and J dropped 3 bases, with 17 bases sitting between them. The DNA for the CDR3 is TGTGCCAGCAGGGCTCCAGGGAATAGGGACACCGGGGAGCTGTTTTTT. Amino acid sequence: CASRAPGNRDTGELFF.

This clone is deemed medium-sized (0.01 to 0.1%). The genes are TRBV6-5 and TRBJ2-7, with D possibly matching TRBD1 (5 bases). Germline V gene lookup returns CDR1 MNHEY and CDR2 SVGAGI. The V gene lost 0 bases and the J gene lost 3 bases, with 12 bases spanning the gap. The CDR3 is 15 amino acids. The CDR3 bases are TGTGCCAGCAGTTACTCGTGGCAGGGATACTACGAGCAGTACTTC. It translates to CASSYSWQGYYEQYF.

V is TRBV6-1 and J is TRBJ2-7; D unresolved. V was pared by 5 bases and J by 6 bases, with 23 bases between. Germline V gene data show CDR1 as MNHNS and CDR2 as SASEGT. The CDR3 runs to 16 residues. CDR3 region: CASSTQSGVGYGEQYF. In nucleotides, the CDR3 is TGTGCCAGCAGTACACAATCTGGTGTCGGGTATGGCGAGCAGTACTTC.

This clone was counted at least ten times. The V call is TRBV29-1, the J call TRBJ2-3; D remains unclear. V lost 7 bases and J 8 bases, leaving 13 bases between the germline ends. Germline V CDR1 and CDR2: SQVTM, ANQGSEA. The CDR3 totals 11 residues. The CDR3 DNA is TGCAGCGCCCGCCCCGTCGGTACGCAGTATTTT. Its translation: CSARPVGTQYF.

In its sample, this clone was seen many times. The rearrangement joins TRBV6-5 to TRBJ2-2, with 9 bases aligning to TRBD2. Germline V gives CDR1 MNHEY, CDR2 SVGAGI. The CDR3 extends over 17 amino acids. With 4 bases clipped from V and 6 bases from J, the junction kept 12 bases outside the gene matches. The CDR3 DNA follows: TGTGCCAGCAGTTTCAGCCCCGGGACTAGCTCGCCCGGGGAGCTGTTTTTT. Its protein is CASSFSPGTSSPGELFF.

There are many counts of this clone. The chain carries TRBV19 and TRBJ1-1; D remains unclear. Germline lookup yields CDR1 LNHDA and CDR2 SQIVND (reference sequence). V was pared by 11 bases and J by 1 base, with 17 bases between. This CDR3 is built from 14 residues. This CDR3 reads CAPRSVATNTEAFF. CDR3 in DNA: TGTGCCCCCCGTTCAGTAGCGACGAACACTGAAGCTTTCTTT.

CDR3: CSVSGYYGYTF. For the CDR3, the DNA is TGCAGTGTGTCAGGCTACTATGGCTACACCTTC. The chain uses TRBV20-1 and TRBJ1-2; D remains unclear. Trimming took off 7 bases at V and 3 bases at J, with 9 bases between the two ends. Germline V gene data show CDR1 as DFQATT and CDR2 as SNEGSKA (reference sequence). CDR3 size: 11 residues.

This clone showed up many times. J is TRBJ2-1 and V is TRBV27; weak D call: TRBD1 (6 bases). This CDR3 spans 16 amino acids. CDR1 and CDR2 from the germline V gene are MNHEY and SMNVEV (reference sequence). Trimming pared 8 bases from V and 0 bases from J, leaving 17 bases between. The CDR3 DNA reads TGTGCCAGCGTCACGAGTTACAGGGACTCCTACAATGAGCAGTTCTTC. Protein sequence: CASVTSYRDSYNEQFF.

This clone was seen at least ten times. The genes are TRBV4-2 and TRBJ2-3, with 12 positions matching TRBD2. Trimming cost V 1 base and J 2 bases; bases outside gene matches: 1. The CDR3 loop spans 16 amino acids. Germline loops: CDR1 LGHNA, CDR2 YNFKEQ. CDR3 in DNA: TGTGCCAGCAGCCAAGGACTAGCGGGGGTCACAGATACGCAGTATTTT. The encoded protein is CASSQGLAGVTDTQYF.

The rearrangement uses TRBV5-2 and TRBJ2-1; the table's TRBD2 call for D was not verified on the DNA. TRBV5-2 is described as a pseudogene. The CDR3 has 20 amino acids. The CDR3 loop is CASKSFGTLTSGTNFNEQFF. The CDR3 nucleotides are TGTGCCAGCAAATCCTTCGGGACACTTACTAGCGGAACCAATTTCAATGAGCAGTTCTTC.

J is TRBJ2-2 and V is TRBV19, with 11 bases lining up with TRBD2. The J segment lost 9 bases and the V segment lost 7 bases, leaving 10 bases of the junction unmatched. Germline CDR1 and CDR2: LNHDA and SQIVND (reference sequence). The CDR3 sequence is 15 residues long. The CDR3, as DNA: TGTGCCAGTAATAGCGGGAGGGCCACCGGCTGGGAGCTGTTTTTT. Its protein product is CASNSGRATGWELFF.

Only a few counts were recorded for this clone. The V gene is TRBV6-5, the J gene TRBJ2-1; D is perhaps TRBD1 or TRBD2 (5 bases each). The CDR3 is 16 residues long. The V end lost 2 bases, the J end lost 2 bases, and 13 bases lay between the germline ends. Germline V CDR1 and CDR2: MNHEY, SVGAGI. Here the CDR3 DNA reads TGTGCCAGCAGTTACGCCACATGGGACCCCTACAATGAGCAGTTCTTC. It yields the protein CASSYATWDPYNEQFF.

Turning to this clone: At one end the junction does not follow the germline gene, possibly because of a read error. The rearrangement links TRBV24-1 to TRBJ2-7, with D perhaps matching TRBD1 (5 bases). This CDR3 is 14 amino acids long. Per germline, CDR1 KGHDR and CDR2 SFDVKD. The CDR3 region has the DNA TGTGCCACAGCGACAACAGGTATAAGCTACGGGCAGTACTTC. Translated, it gives CATATTGISYGQYF.